This T cell receptor beta chain came from a study of T cells in Graves' hyperthyroidism and ophthalmopathy (dated by TCRdb to the late 2010s). Regarding the complete study: Peripheral blood samples were taken at initial diagnosis, before any treatment was given. TCR V-J signatures able to tell the groups apart were searched for in a discovery cohort of more than 90 patients, of whom under 45 had Graves' ophthalmopathy and about 60 had stable Graves' hyperthyroidism. Following sampling, methimazole starting at 30 mg daily was given to hyperthyroidism patients, and high-dose intravenous methylprednisolone was given to ophthalmopathy patients. Prospective prediction of ophthalmopathy was tested in an independent validation cohort consisting of under 20 hyperthyroidism patients and around 16 patients who later progressed to ophthalmopathy. The 100 discovery patients were divided at random into training and test sets in a 7:3 ratio. The paper describes TCR Vbeta CDR3 sequencing of about 140 peripheral blood samples, made up of about 41 ophthalmopathy patients, roughly 80 hyperthyroidism patients and 17 progressor patients. In addition, the study compared T-cell repertoires in thyroid tissue and in blood from roughly 6 Graves' hyperthyroidism patients. Beyond this particular receptor, the publication reports: In validation, the model predicted progression to ophthalmopathy with about 71% sensitivity and 72% to 85% specificity, a median of roughly seven months before onset. Sample size was not statistically predetermined, and investigators were not blinded to group allocation. Most expanded thyroid clonotypes (frequency above 0.001) were also detected in blood, suggesting blood repertoires may reflect thyroid immune responses. Ophthalmopathy was separated from stable hyperthyroidism by a 13 V-J signature model, with about 86% sensitivity and 81% to 83% specificity obtained in cross-validation and 80%/75% obtained in testing.

The TCR beta CDR3 regions were amplified from the RNA transcripts. A first-round RT-PCR of the TCR CDR3 used the HTBI primer set with the Qiagen OneStep RT-PCR kit. Libraries were constructed in a second round of multiplex PCR, after which size selection and purification were carried out. The libraries were sequenced on an Illumina HiSeq2000 using paired-end 100 bp reads. Processing in the source paper ran as follows. SOAPnuke was used to process the raw data, with reads discarded if the reads contained adapters or uncalled bases, had a mean Phred below 15, or lacked an exact constant-primer or identifier match. High-quality paired reads were merged with COPE v1.2.5, and unique nucleotide sequences were defined as clonotypes. Clonotypes were aligned to IMGT TRBV, TRBD and TRBJ reference segments using MiTCR v1.1. Only V-J combinations with frequency above 0.0001, covering approximately 99% of repertoires, were analysed. The TCS score was defined as the ratio of F50 (clonal expansion) to E x V (chaos), calculated using BLOSUM62-based TCRdist between CDR3 peptides within each V-J. Welch's t-statistics and random forest reduced fewer than 550 V-J features to 10 to 15, which were used in a naive Bayes classifier (R e1071). The public sequencing data were trimmed at Q25 with fastp and processed into clonotypes with MiXCR by TCRdb, which kept only in-frame beta chains. Each CDR3 protein appears once, grouped with its most common genes and DNA. For this entry, the V and J calls and clone size follow TCRdb and not the study's own pipeline. Counted in this sample were 300,000 to 400,000 distinct CDR3 sequences; approximately 17% of them appeared once. The ten top clones hold 35% to 45% of the sample.

CDR1 and CDR2, looked up from the germline V gene, are MNHEY and SVGAGI. From its cysteine to its phenylalanine, the CDR3 spans 13 amino acids. Here the CDR3 DNA is all that survives: 39 bases in frame from base 1. V lost 3 bases and J lost 5 bases; the stretch between them is 10 bases long. Ophthalmopathy patients had moderately to severely active disease, Clinical Activity Score of at least 3, NOSPECS grade of at least 4, and duration under 3 months. The study excluded patients with uncontrolled infections, other autoimmune diseases, pregnancy or lactation. Diagnoses were based on clinical symptoms, serum thyroxine and TRAb, thyroid ultrasound and orbital computed tomography. Ficoll-Paque density gradient centrifugation was used to isolate PBMCs from around 10 ml of fresh peripheral blood. Trizol reagent was used to extract total RNA, and RNA quality was then checked on an Agilent 2100 Bioanalyzer.

This clonotype came up many times. Its antigen is unknown. No qualities accompany the bases; no much larger clone lies one base away. The sequence joins TRBV6-5 to TRBJ2-5, and TRBD2 may be the D gene, going by 6 matching bases. This sequence was found in a young man with Graves' ophthalmopathy. The sample consisted of blood. Read as DNA, the sequence is TGTGCCAGCAGTTATAGCGGCGGGGAGACCCAGTACTTC. It encodes CASSYSGGETQYF.